This T cell receptor (beta chain) was recovered during a study of T cells in Graves' hyperthyroidism and ophthalmopathy. In this sample, this clonotype turned up a few times. Antigen unknown. Trimming took off 2 bases at V and 5 bases at J, with 22 bases between the two ends. CDR3 length: 17 residues. Germline CDR1 is LNHNV and CDR2 is YYDKDF (reference sequence). Amplified TCR beta CDR3 regions came from RNA transcripts. The TCR CDR3 first-round RT-PCR relied on the HTBI primer set. TCRdb passed the multiplex PCR reads through MiXCR, listing each CDR3 protein once. The sample lists roughly 280,000 distinct CDR3 sequences; 22% were seen once. Notes on the study in general: Separation of ophthalmopathy from stable hyperthyroidism was achieved by a 13 V-J model. Among clonotypes expanded in thyroid above 0.001, most were also found in blood.

The PBMCs were taken from under 12 ml of fresh peripheral blood. The TCR originated in a man aged 25 to 40 with Graves' ophthalmopathy. Sequencing was done on a sample of blood. This sequence joins TRBV15 and TRBJ2-7, with no clear D. The CDR3 spells CATSRLLVPRSFDEQYF. CDR3 nucleotide sequence: TGTGCCACCAGCAGACTCCTGGTACCACGTAGCTTCGACGAGCAGTACTTC.